This entry describes one T cell receptor beta chain. These data belong to a study of response to subunit inactivated influenza vaccine. Trimming removed 3 bases from V and 2 bases from J; junction bases left unmatched: 2. The CDR3 runs to 15 residues. Germline V CDR1 and CDR2: LGHNA, YNFKEQ. MiXCR, applied by TCRdb to the RT-PCR reads, yields one record per CDR3 protein. The data hold approximately 500,000 distinct CDR3 sequences, with 10% to 15% observed a single time. The chain links TRBV4-2 to TRBJ1-2; 11 bases align to TRBD1. Sequences were derived from PBMCs from blood, sampled 45 days after vaccination. This clonotype was obtained from a middle-aged man who received an inactivated influenza vaccine. The CDR3 DNA sequence: TGTGCCAGCAGCCAGGACAGGGGGCGCAACTATGGCTACACCTTC. Its translation: CASSQDRGRNYGYTF.